The sequence of this TCR beta chain was determined in a study of T cells in Graves' hyperthyroidism and ophthalmopathy. Using RNA transcripts as the source, TCR beta CDR3 regions were amplified. HTBI primers were the set used in a first-round RT-PCR of the TCR CDR3. TCRdb used MiXCR to reprocess the multiplex PCR reads, holding one entry per CDR3 protein. The repertoire holds some 570,000 distinct CDR3 sequences, with about a sixth as singletons. This clonotype was seen many times. Trimming at V came to 7 bases and at J to 3 bases, leaving 2 bases not matched to a gene. Germline values: CDR1 MNHNS, CDR2 SASEGT. CDR3 length equals 13 residues.

The specimen sequenced was blood. This chain joins TRBV6-1 and TRBJ2-3; 9 bases line up with TRBD2. This TCR was sampled from a woman aged 18-29 years with Graves' ophthalmopathy. The CDR3, as DNA: TGTGCCAGCACTAGCGGGGAAACAGATACGCAGTATTTT. Translated: CASTSGETDTQYF.